Shown below are 15 T cell receptor beta chains from a single sample sequenced in a study of spatial heterogeneity in lung cancer (dated by TCRdb to the late 2010s). The time point label here, explained by the study, means: sample taken at primary tumor resection. TCR sequencing used whole RNA extracted from tumor and nontumor lung tissue, or from cryopreserved PBMC samples, without cell sorting. Library generation was performed with 5' RACE. These reads were obtained on a NextSeq 500. TCRdb took the public reads, trimmed them with fastp at Q25, ran MiXCR for clone calling and kept in-frame beta chains. Rows are unified per CDR3 protein, each entry keeping the most common DNA and genes. Counted in this sample were about 85,000 distinct CDR3 sequences; approximately 18% of them appeared once. The biggest ten clones account for 5% to 8% of the sample. The specimen comprised PBMCs, sampled at surgery. The receptor set was obtained from a male donor with early-stage non-small cell lung cancer.

The chain uses TRBV7-6 and TRBJ2-7, with D possibly being TRBD2 (6 bases). The CDR3 runs to 14 residues. Trimming shortened V by 4 bases and J by 3 bases, and 13 bases separated the two germline ends. Looked up from germline, CDR1 is SGHVS and CDR2 is FNYEAQ. In DNA, the CDR3 is TGTGCCAGCAGCTCCGGACTATTATTCTACGAGCAGTACTTC. As protein: CASSSGLLFYEQYF.

The chain is built from TRBV10-2 and TRBJ1-1; possible D gene TRBD1, 6 bases. The CDR3 is 14 residues long. V was trimmed by 4 bases and J by 4 bases, leaving 13 bases between them. Germline V gene lookup returns CDR1 WSHSY and CDR2 SAAADI. CDR3 in amino acids: CASSVQGRGTEAFF. The CDR3 DNA follows: TGCGCCAGCAGTGTCCAGGGGAGAGGCACTGAAGCTTTCTTT.

The V and J genes are TRBV19 and TRBJ2-5; perhaps TRBD2 as D (6 bases). The V end was cut by 3 bases, the J end by 4 bases, with 9 bases between. Germline V gene data show CDR1 as LNHDA and CDR2 as SQIVND (reference sequence). CDR3 length: 13 amino acids. CDR3 in DNA: TGTGCCAGTAGTATTGGCGGGGCAGAGACCCAGTACTTC. It is translated as CASSIGGAETQYF.

The chain combines TRBV2 with TRBJ2-2; D may correspond to TRBD1 or TRBD2 (5 bases each). The V and J ends lost 2 bases and 5 bases respectively, with 15 bases between them. The CDR3 runs to 16 residues. Germline V gene data show CDR1 as SNHLY and CDR2 as FYNNEI. The CDR3 here is CASSESGLVRTGELFF. CDR3 nucleotide sequence: TGTGCCAGCAGTGAATCGGGGCTGGTTAGGACCGGGGAGCTGTTTTTT.

This chain links TRBV2 with TRBJ2-2; D ambiguous. The CDR3 loop spans 13 amino acids. Germline V CDR1 and CDR2: SNHLY, FYNNEI. Deletions cut 8 bases from V and 2 bases from J, with 9 bases between. CDR3 DNA: TGTGCCAGCGGGCAGAGCAACACCGGGGAGCTGTTTTTT. Encoded protein: CASGQSNTGELFF. The whole variable domain, filled in from reference TRBV2 and TRBJ2-2, reads EPEVTQTPSHQVTQMGQEVILRCVPISNHLYFYWYRQILGQKVEFLVSFYNNEISEKSEIFDDQFSVERPDGSNFTLKIRSTKLEDSAMYFCASGQSNTGELFFGEGSRLTVL.

This chain connects TRBV28 to TRBJ2-3; 8 bases line up with TRBD2. This CDR3 contains 14 residues. CDR1 MDHEN and CDR2 SYDVKM come from the germline V gene. V lost 8 bases, J lost 2 bases, and 6 bases stayed unmatched. The CDR3: CASRAGGNTDTQYF. The CDR3 DNA reads TGTGCCAGCCGGGCGGGAGGCAACACAGATACGCAGTATTTT.

This clonotype has only a few counts. The chain carries TRBV7-3 and TRBJ2-1, with D tentatively TRBD1 (5 bases). The CDR3 has 13 amino acids. The germline gives CDR1 SGHTA, CDR2 FQGTGA. With 1 base removed from V and 10 bases from J, the gap between germline ends came to 11 bases. This CDR3 reads CASSLKGHPEQFF. DNA of the CDR3: TGTGCCAGCAGCTTAAAGGGGCACCCCGAGCAGTTCTTC.

This clonotype was seen a few times. The chain links TRBV20-1 to TRBJ2-3; no firm D call. Trimming removed 2 bases at V and 4 bases at J, with 13 bases between. Germline V gene data show CDR1 as DFQATT and CDR2 as SNEGSKA (reference sequence). The CDR3 extends over 14 amino acids. The CDR3 sequence is CSARRVQDPDTQYF. CDR3 DNA: TGCAGTGCTAGAAGGGTGCAGGATCCAGATACGCAGTATTTT.

This clonotype was seen repeatedly, ten times or more. The chain recombines TRBV7-2 with TRBJ2-3; TRBD2 matches 12 bases. V was clipped by 5 bases and J by 1 base; unmatched bases: 4. Per the germline V gene, CDR1 is SGHTA and CDR2 is FQGNSA. The CDR3 runs 16 residues. In DNA, the CDR3 is TGTGCCAGCAGCGAACGACTAGCGGGGGGCACAGATACGCAGTATTTT. It codes for CASSERLAGGTDTQYF.

This clonotype was picked up a small number of times. The chain employs TRBV3-1 and TRBJ2-1, with 10 bases identical to TRBD2. Germline CDR1 is LGHDT and CDR2 is YNNKEL (reference sequence). The CDR3 extends over 15 amino acids. The V and J ends lost 1 base and 8 bases, in that order; junction bases with no gene match: 5. The CDR3 DNA reads as TGTGCCAGCAGCCAAGGGCTAGCGGGAGCATATGAGCAGTTCTTC. It encodes CASSQGLAGAYEQFF.

The genes are TRBV6-6 and TRBJ2-7; 7 positions agree with TRBD1. The CDR3 has 13 residues. Germline assignment: CDR1 MNHNY and CDR2 SVGAGI (reference sequence). The V and J ends lost 2 bases and 2 bases, in that order; junction bases with no gene match: 0. The CDR3 loop is CASSYDRAYEQYF. Written as DNA, the CDR3 is TGTGCCAGCAGTTACGACAGGGCCTACGAGCAGTACTTC.

This clonotype has a count of ten or more. The gene calls are TRBV6-5 and TRBJ1-4, with D unclear. The CDR3 loop spans 13 amino acids. V shed 2 bases and J shed 8 bases, with 9 bases lying between them. CDR1 and CDR2 from the germline V gene are MNHEY and SVGAGI. Written as DNA, the CDR3 is TGTGCCAGCAGTTACGGGTCGCGGGAAAAACTGTTTTTT. Translated: CASSYGSREKLFF.

This clonotype was observed a few times. The chain links TRBV7-2 to TRBJ2-7; 7 positions match TRBD2. V trimming: 3 bases; J trimming: 1 base; junction bases outside the gene matches: 15. The CDR3 totals 18 residues. Germline CDR1 is SGHTA and CDR2 is FQGNSA. This CDR3 reads CASSLRVGAGPQSYEQYF. In DNA, the CDR3 is TGTGCCAGCAGCTTGCGGGTTGGAGCGGGACCCCAGTCCTACGAGCAGTACTTC.

This clonotype was seen a few times. The chain uses TRBV7-2 and TRBJ1-3, with D uncertain. Germline V CDR1 and CDR2: SGHTA, FQGNSA. V lost 4 bases to trimming and J lost 4 bases, with 5 bases between them. The CDR3 has 12 amino acids. The CDR3 DNA reads TGTGCCAGCAGCTCGCCCGGAAACACCATATATTTT. Translation gives CASSSPGNTIYF. Using reference TRBV7-2 and TRBJ1-3 for the parts outside the CDR3, the full variable domain is GAGVSQSPSNKVTEKGKDVELRCDPISGHTALYWYRQSLGQGLEFLIYFQGNSAPDKSGLPSDRFSAERTGGSVSTLTIQRTQQEDSAVYLCASSSPGNTIYFGEGSWLTVV.

Written as DNA, the CDR3 is TGTGCCACGGCTGCGGACAGGCTGGGCGAGCAGTACTTC. Amino acids: CATAADRLGEQYF. V and J are TRBV2 and TRBJ2-7; 7 bases are shared with TRBD1. CDR3 length: 13 amino acids. V gave up 10 bases and J gave up 6 bases; unmatched junction bases: 12. The V gene's germline CDR1 is SNHLY and CDR2 FYNNEI.